Shown below are 18 T cell receptor beta chains from a single sample sequenced in a study of graft-versus-host responses after intestinal transplantation. Generated by immunoSEQ multiplex PCR, the TCRdb table keeps only in-frame clones and is missing some. The sample has around 30,000 clones, 85% to 95% seen once. The source material was PBMCs, sampled 66 days after intestinal transplant. These TCRs come from a human patient who received an intestinal transplant, so some T cells may come from the graft donor.

The chain links TRBV7-8 to TRBJ2-7; perhaps TRBD2 as D (6 bases). Trimming cost V 5 bases and J 2 bases, with 31 bases left between them. The CDR3 has 20 residues. Germline V CDR1 and CDR2: SGHVS, FQNEAQ. The CDR3 DNA reads as TGTGCCAGCAGCCCACTAGCCCCACGATCGGGACCGAGGGAAACCTACGAGCAGTACTTC. Translation gives CASSPLAPRSGPRETYEQYF.

V usage is TRBV7-6 and J usage is TRBJ1-1, with D perhaps TRBD1 (6 bases). The CDR3 consists of 15 residues. Germline loops: CDR1 SGHVS, CDR2 FNYEAQ. The V gene lost 1 base and the J gene lost 4 bases, with 13 bases spanning the gap. This chain's CDR3 is CASSLEVGGGTEAFF. The CDR3 DNA reads as TGTGCCAGCAGCTTAGAGGTGGGAGGGGGCACTGAAGCTTTCTTT. Using reference TRBV7-6 and TRBJ1-1 for the parts outside the CDR3, the full variable domain is GAGVSQSPRYKVTKRGQDVALRCDPISGHVSLYWYRQALGQGPEFLTYFNYEAQQDKSGLPNDRFSAERPEGSISTLTIQRTEQRDSAMYRCASSLEVGGGTEAFFGQGTRLTVV.

The chain recombines TRBV4-2 with TRBJ2-3; D is possibly TRBD2 (6 bases). Germline CDR1 and CDR2: LGHNA and YNFKEQ. V was pared by 0 bases and J by 1 base, with 11 bases between. The CDR3 sequence is 16 residues long. Here the CDR3 DNA reads TGTGCCAGCAGCCAAGAAAGCGGGCTACGCACAGATACGCAGTATTTT. This sequence encodes CASSQESGLRTDTQYF.

This sequence joins TRBV29-1 and TRBJ2-1, with 7 bases fitting TRBD1. CDR1 and CDR2 (germline): SQVTM, ANQGSEA. V gave up 0 bases and J gave up 0 bases; unmatched junction bases: 5. The CDR3 length is 16 residues. CDR3 DNA: TGCAGCGTTGAAGACTCTGACAGGGTCTCCTACAATGAGCAGTTCTTC. It yields the protein CSVEDSDRVSYNEQFF.

V gene TRBV7-9 combines with J gene TRBJ2-5, with 10 bases aligning to TRBD2. CDR3 length equals 16 residues. CDR1 is SEHNR, CDR2 FQNEAQ, per germline (reference sequence). CDR3 sequence: CAAVVFELAGEETQYF. CDR3 DNA sequence: TGTGCAGCTGTGGTTTTTGAGCTAGCGGGAGAAGAGACCCAGTACTTC.

This clone was counted once. The V gene is TRBV5-1, the J gene TRBJ2-7, with 7 bases fitting TRBD1. With 7 bases clipped from V and 5 bases from J, the junction kept 3 bases outside the gene matches. The CDR3 extends over 11 amino acids. CDR1 is SGHRS and CDR2 is YFSETQ in the germline V gene. The chain's CDR3 is CASGGQNEQYF. CDR3 in DNA: TGCGCCAGCGGGGGACAGAACGAGCAGTACTTC. Full variable domain (remainder filled in from reference TRBV5-1 and TRBJ2-7): KAGVTQTPRYLIKTRGQQVTLSCSPISGHRSVSWYQQTPGQGLQFLFEYFSETQRNKGNFPGRFSGRQFSNSRSEMNVSTLELGDSALYLCASGGQNEQYFGPGTRLTVT.

J is TRBJ1-2 and V is TRBV5-6, with D possibly being TRBD1 (6 bases). CDR1 SGHDT and CDR2 YYEEEE come from the germline V gene. V was shortened by 6 bases and J by 4 bases, with 22 bases between the two germline ends. The CDR3 contains 16 residues. The CDR3 here is CASISMGWQGTYGYTF. CDR3 nucleotide sequence: TGTGCCAGCATCTCCATGGGCTGGCAGGGGACCTATGGCTACACCTTC.

This clone was picked up one time. The chain carries TRBV11-2 and TRBJ2-1; D call uncertain. CDR1 and CDR2 from the germline V gene are SGHAT and FQNNGV. The V end was cut by 2 bases, the J end by 9 bases, with 5 bases between. This CDR3 has 11 amino acids. CDR3 protein: CASSLYGEQFF. The CDR3 DNA follows: TGTGCCAGCAGCTTATATGGTGAGCAGTTCTTC.

The chain has TRBV19 and TRBJ2-7; the match to TRBD1 covers 12 bases. The ends lost 5 bases at V and 4 bases at J; junction bases unmatched: 6. The germline gives CDR1 LNHDA, CDR2 SQIVND (reference sequence). The CDR3 consists of 15 residues. The CDR3 reads CASSHGTGGVYEQYF. The CDR3 DNA follows: TGTGCCAGTAGTCACGGGACAGGGGGCGTGTACGAGCAGTACTTC. Full variable domain (missing parts from reference TRBV19 and TRBJ2-7): DGGITQSPKYLFRKEGQNVTLSCEQNLNHDAMYWYRQDPGQGLRLIYYSQIVNDFQKGDIAEGYSVSREKKESFPLTVTSAQKNPTAFYLCASSHGTGGVYEQYFGPGTRLTVT.

This clone appeared a few times. The J gene is TRBJ1-1, the V gene TRBV27; no clear D. Germline V gives CDR1 MNHEY, CDR2 SMNVEV (reference sequence). There are 13 residues in the CDR3. Trimming took 0 bases from V and 6 from J, leaving 8 bases between them. In DNA, the CDR3 is TGTGCCAGCAGTTTATCAGCTCTGGCTGAAGCTTTCTTT. Encoded protein: CASSLSALAEAFF.

The V gene is TRBV6-1, the J gene TRBJ2-1; possibly TRBD1 for D (6 bases). The CDR3 is 14 amino acids. V dropped 4 bases and J dropped 2 bases, with 9 bases sitting between them. Germline-derived CDR1 and CDR2 are MNHNS and SASEGT. The chain's CDR3 is CASSGSGAYNEQFF. For the CDR3, the DNA is TGTGCCAGCAGTGGGTCAGGGGCCTACAATGAGCAGTTCTTC.

This clone was seen a few times. This chain links TRBV4-3 with TRBJ1-4, with D unclear. There are 15 residues in the CDR3. Trimming shortened V by 0 bases and J by 8 bases, and 13 bases separated the two germline ends. Germline values: CDR1 LGHNA, CDR2 YSLEER. This CDR3 reads CASSQDLGMGEKLFF. CDR3 DNA: TGCGCCAGCAGCCAAGATCTTGGGATGGGGGAAAAACTGTTTTTT.

The CDR3 region is CATGTVDSGANVLTF. The CDR3 DNA reads as TGTGCCACCGGGACAGTGGACTCTGGGGCCAACGTCCTGACTTTC. The chain is built from TRBV6-1 and TRBJ2-6; 7 nucleotides line up with TRBD1. Germline V gene sequence: CDR1 MNHNS, CDR2 SASEGT. The CDR3 is 15 residues long. Unmatched junction bases numbered 6, after V lost 10 bases and J lost 0 bases.

The chain couples TRBV6-5 to TRBJ2-3, with D uncertain. The CDR3 runs 13 residues. Germline V gives CDR1 MNHEY, CDR2 SVGAGI. V was pared by 1 base and J by 0 bases, with 2 bases between. CDR3: CASSYYSTDTQYF. The CDR3 DNA is TGTGCCAGCAGTTACTATAGCACAGATACGCAGTATTTT.

J is TRBJ2-7 and V is TRBV6-5; unclear D gene. CDR3 length: 13 residues. Germline lookup yields CDR1 MNHEY and CDR2 SVGAGI. Between the trimmed V and J ends, which lost 2 bases and 2 bases, there was a span of 7 bases. In DNA, the CDR3 is TGTGCCAGCAGTTACAGCCTAGCCTACGAGCAGTACTTC. This encodes CASSYSLAYEQYF.

The CDR3 protein is CASSRNRGKGAEAFF. DNA of the CDR3: TGCGCCAGCAGCCGCAACAGGGGTAAGGGGGCTGAAGCTTTCTTT. The chain has TRBV4-1 and TRBJ1-1, with 7 bases aligning to TRBD1. Unmatched junction bases numbered 11, after V lost 4 bases and J lost 6 bases. Germline CDR1 MGHRA, CDR2 YSYEKL. CDR3 length equals 15 residues.

This clone occurred once. The chain employs TRBV5-6 and TRBJ2-7; no clear D gene. The CDR3 is 11 amino acids. Deletions cut 3 bases from V and 6 bases from J, with 7 bases between. The germline V gene encodes CDR1 SGHDT and CDR2 YYEEEE. Written as DNA, the CDR3 is TGTGCCAGCAGCTGGACGACCGAGCAGTACTTC. It specifies CASSWTTEQYF.

This chain joins TRBV21-1 and TRBJ1-1; the DNA was not compared with TRBD1, the D call given in the table. TRBV21-1 represents a pseudogene. The CDR3 spans 15 residues. In nucleotides, the CDR3 is TGTGCCAGCGACACATCATACACAATGAACACTGAAGCTTTCTTT. This sequence encodes CASDTSYTMNTEAFF.